Each of the 20 T cell receptor beta chains below was sequenced from the same sample in a study of blood T cells in healthy people across ages. Together with a sample-barcoded 5' primer, a J-beta primer mix was included in a second PCR lasting about 7 to 11 cycles. TCRdb ran MiXCR on the 5' RACE reads and lists one entry per CDR3 protein. The table records over 500,000 distinct CDR3 sequences, over 25% of them present only once. The same data also went into a second study, on T cells of mothers and their children.

Sequencing input: blood. These receptors came from a boy between 2 and 10 years old in good health.

The V gene is TRBV6-1, the J gene TRBJ2-5; D call uncertain. V lost 1 base and J 5 bases, leaving 11 bases between the germline ends. This CDR3 is 14 amino acids long. Per the germline V gene, CDR1 is MNHNS and CDR2 is SASEGT. CDR3 in amino acids: CASSEGNSPETQYF. The CDR3 bases are TGTGCCAGCAGTGAAGGTAACAGTCCGGAGACCCAGTACTTC.

This clonotype has more than one count but fewer than ten. Here the CDR3 reads CASIRNTGANYGYTF. CDR3 sequence (DNA): TGTGCCAGCATCAGAAATACAGGGGCAAACTATGGCTACACCTTC. This sequence joins TRBV7-2 and TRBJ1-2; 7 positions match TRBD1. With 7 bases clipped from V and 2 bases from J, the junction kept 10 bases outside the gene matches. Germline V lookup: CDR1 SGHTA, CDR2 FQGNSA. The CDR3 has 15 amino acids.

As to this clonotype: The conserved phenylalanine or tryptophan normally closing the CDR3 is absent here, so this likely arose from a read error. The gene calls are TRBV6-2 or TRBV6-3 and TRBJ2-3; D is undetermined. This CDR3 has 12 amino acids. Between the trimmed V and J ends, which lost 5 bases and 6 bases, there was a span of 9 bases. CDR1 and CDR2 from the germline V gene are MNHEY and SVGEGT. This CDR3 is CASSRGGDTQYS. CDR3 DNA sequence: TGTGCCAGCAGTCGAGGTGGGGATACGCAGTATTCT.

This chain joins TRBV7-9 and TRBJ2-6, with TRBD1 matching 7 bases. V dropped 4 bases and J dropped 1; count of bases not matched to a gene: 4. Germline assignment: CDR1 SEHNR and CDR2 FQNEAQ (reference sequence). The CDR3 totals 16 residues. DNA of the CDR3: TGTGCCAGCAGCTCCCGACAGGGATCTGGGGCCAACGTCCTGACTTTC. Amino acids: CASSSRQGSGANVLTF.

This clonotype was observed a handful of times. The V gene is TRBV5-1, the J gene TRBJ2-2; 10 bases match TRBD1. V lost 1 base to trimming and J lost 2 bases; unmatched junction nucleotides: 2. CDR1 is SGHRS, CDR2 YFSETQ, per germline. The length of the CDR3 is 16 residues. CDR3 bases: TGCGCCAGCAGCTTGTGGGACAGGGGTAACACCGGGGAGCTGTTTTTT. Encoded protein: CASSLWDRGNTGELFF.

V gene TRBV14 combines with J gene TRBJ2-5; 7 bases agree with TRBD2. The DNA end is more similar to TRBJ2-7, so the J call may be wrong. Germline CDR1 is SGHDN and CDR2 is FVKESK. The CDR3 consists of 14 residues. The CDR3 sequence: CASSQKVAGYEQYF. DNA of the CDR3: TGTGCCAGCAGCCAAAAGGTAGCGGGTTACGAGCAGTACTTC.

The J gene is TRBJ2-7, the V gene TRBV12-3 or TRBV12-4; D ambiguous. V was shortened by 2 bases and J by 7 bases, with 9 bases between the two germline ends. CDR3 length: 12 residues. CDR3 sequence reads: CASSLRVWEQYF. As DNA, the CDR3 is TGTGCCAGCAGTTTACGGGTGTGGGAGCAGTACTTC.

There are a few counts of this clonotype. The V gene is TRBV7-9, the J gene TRBJ2-5, with D tentatively TRBD1 (6 bases). Per the germline V gene, CDR1 is SEHNR and CDR2 is FQNEAQ (reference sequence). The CDR3 sequence is 14 residues long. Deletions cut 5 bases from V and 5 bases from J, with 15 bases between. CDR3 DNA: TGTGCCAGCAGCGAAGGGGGATTCTGGGAGACCCAGTACTTC. Protein product: CASSEGGFWETQYF.

The rearrangement joins TRBV20-1 to TRBJ2-5; unclear D gene. The DNA matches TRBJ2-1 better at its end, which makes the J call doubtful. The CDR3 sequence is 12 residues long. Germline CDR1 reads DFQATT; CDR2 reads SNEGSKA (reference sequence). In nucleotides, the CDR3 is TGCAGTGCTCCCGTCATTATCGATGAGCAGTTCTTC. This translates into CSAPVIIDEQFF.

This clonotype was counted a few times. The chain combines TRBV12-3 or TRBV12-4 with TRBJ2-5; 7 bases are a match to TRBD1. The CDR3 covers 13 residues. V was pared by 9 bases and J by 2 bases, with 6 bases of the junction left unmatched. This chain's CDR3 is CARETGRQETQYF. The CDR3, as DNA: TGTGCCAGGGAGACAGGGAGACAAGAGACCCAGTACTTC.

This sequence joins TRBV30 and TRBJ1-2, with TRBD1 as a possible D gene (6 bases). Looked up from germline, CDR1 is GTSNPN and CDR2 is SVGIG (reference sequence). V was pared by 4 bases and J by 4 bases, with 13 bases between. The CDR3 is made up of 13 amino acids. CDR3 DNA sequence: TGTGCCTGGACTACGGAGGACAGCTATGGCTACACCTTC. It specifies CAWTTEDSYGYTF.

As concerns this clonotype: Its ends do not fully match the called genes, so a read error is possible. The genes are TRBV20-1 and TRBJ2-1; 7 bases are a match to TRBD2. Germline assignment: CDR1 DFQATT and CDR2 SNEGSKA (reference sequence). The CDR3 sequence is 13 residues long. CDR3 DNA sequence: TGCAGTGCTGTTAGCGGGCGGCACAATGAGCGGTTCTTC. As protein: CSAVSGRHNERFF.

This clonotype turned up a few times. The V gene is TRBV29-1, the J gene TRBJ2-3, with a possible D match to TRBD2 (6 bases). V was shortened by 7 bases and J by 2 bases, with 13 bases between the two germline ends. The CDR3 runs to 13 residues. CDR1 SQVTM and CDR2 ANQGSEA come from the germline V gene. The CDR3 region has the DNA TGCAGCGCTGGAGGGCAGTACACAGATACGCAGTATTTT. It codes for CSAGGQYTDTQYF.

This chain links TRBV25-1 with TRBJ2-1; 10 bases agree with TRBD2. The CDR3 runs to 16 residues. Trimming cost V 2 bases and J 2 bases; bases outside gene matches: 3. Per germline, CDR1 MGHDK and CDR2 SYGVNS. CDR3 sequence: CASSELAGVAYNEQFF. Written as DNA, the CDR3 is TGTGCCAGCAGTGAACTAGCGGGAGTGGCCTACAATGAGCAGTTCTTC.

To note about this clonotype: One junction end disagrees with the germline gene, perhaps due to a read error. The chain combines TRBV10-3 with TRBJ1-1; D remains unclear. The germline CDR1 and CDR2 sequences are ENHRY and SYGVKD. The CDR3 is 15 residues long. In DNA form, the CDR3 reads TGTGCCATCAGTGATAAGCACGAGGGAGGCACTGAGGCTTTCTTT. Its translation: CAISDKHEGGTEAFF.

The gene calls are TRBV27 and TRBJ2-1; the D gene is possibly TRBD1 (6 bases). Germline V CDR1 and CDR2: MNHEY, SMNVEV (reference sequence). The CDR3 extends over 15 amino acids. Trimming cost V 6 bases and J 0 bases, with 12 bases left between them. The CDR3 DNA reads as TGTGCCAGCAGATTTGGACAGAGCTCCTACAATGAGCAGTTCTTC. Translation gives CASRFGQSSYNEQFF.

This chain uses TRBV29-1 with TRBJ1-2; TRBD1 might be the D (6 bases). V shed 7 bases and J shed 6 bases, with 12 bases lying between them. This CDR3 comprises 11 residues. Per germline, CDR1 SQVTM and CDR2 ANQGSEA. The CDR3 is CSAEQGHGYTF. The CDR3 nucleotides are TGCAGCGCCGAACAGGGACATGGCTACACCTTC.

The chain carries TRBV12-3 or TRBV12-4 and TRBJ2-3; D is unresolved. This CDR3 is built from 13 residues. With 3 bases removed from V and 6 bases from J, the gap between germline ends came to 10 bases. In DNA, the CDR3 is TGTGCCAGCAGTTTCACACGTCCCGATACGCAGTATTTT. This translates into CASSFTRPDTQYF.

V is TRBV4-3 and J is TRBJ2-3; TRBD2 matches 7 bases. Losses at the gene ends were 4 bases for V and 2 bases for J; bases not matched to a gene: 6. The CDR3 has 15 residues. Germline V CDR1 and CDR2: LGHNA, YSLEER. The CDR3 sequence is CASSPTGGITDTQYF. The CDR3 DNA follows: TGCGCCAGCAGCCCCACGGGGGGAATCACAGATACGCAGTATTTT.

This chain joins TRBV7-9 and TRBJ1-4; D not resolved. Per the germline V gene, CDR1 is SEHNR and CDR2 is FQNEAQ (reference sequence). The ends were cut back, 4 bases at V and 8 bases at J, with 8 bases in the middle. The CDR3 covers 12 residues. Here the CDR3 reads CASSSPLEKLFF. The CDR3 region has the DNA TGTGCCAGCAGCTCACCCTTGGAAAAACTGTTTTTT.